This TCR beta chain was documented in a study of patients and donors after allogeneic stem cell transplantation. This clonotype was seen only a few times. This CDR3 comprises 14 residues. Germline CDR1 MNHEY, CDR2 SVGEGT. Trimming at V came to 4 bases and at J to 0 bases, leaving 1 base not matched to a gene. TCRdb independently ran MiXCR on the RT-PCR reads; one entry per CDR3 protein. This sample has about 110,000 distinct CDR3 sequences, with roughly 37% found just once. This clonotype originated in a human donor who was either an allogeneic HSCT recipient or a stem cell or donor lymphocyte infusion donor (not recorded which). It is not recorded whose cells these are; they may come from a transplant donor. This chain joins TRBV6-2 or TRBV6-3 and TRBJ1-1; TRBD1 matches at 8 bases. Source material: blood, either unsorted or a sorted T cell fraction (not recorded which). CDR3 bases: TGTGCCAGCAGTTGGGACAGGTTGAACACTGAAGCTTTCTTT. Its protein is CASSWDRLNTEAFF.